The 19 T cell receptor beta chains below come from one sample, sequenced in a study of T cell repertoires in cytomegalovirus infection. No antigen has been identified for these receptors. TCRdb independently ran MiXCR on the reads; one entry per CDR3 protein. The repertoire holds roughly 920,000 distinct CDR3 sequences, 30% to 40% seen once, with roughly 13% in the top ten. The sequenced sample was cultured CD8+ T cells from PBMCs, obtained from culture after CMV antigen stimulation. Receptors originate from a human donor in good health (CMV status not recorded). Some clones in this sample may be carry-over from other donors' samples.

V is TRBV6-5 and J is TRBJ1-3; 8 bases map to TRBD1. Germline lookup yields CDR1 MNHEY and CDR2 SVGAGI. The V gene end was trimmed by 4 bases and the J gene end by 2 bases; junction bases not matched to a gene: 1. The CDR3 is 14 residues long. The CDR3: CASSSGGTGNTIYF. CDR3 bases: TGTGCCAGCAGTTCAGGGGGCACTGGAAACACCATATATTTT.

The sample holds a few counts of this clonotype. This chain uses TRBV12-3 or TRBV12-4 with TRBJ2-1; D call uncertain. Trimming cost V 6 bases and J 2 bases, with 17 bases left between them. The CDR3 totals 16 residues. The CDR3 DNA sequence: TGTGCCAGCAGCGCTCAAAGAGACATACCCTACAATGAGCAGTTCTTC. Its translation: CASSAQRDIPYNEQFF.

The chain employs TRBV6-1 and TRBJ1-5, with a tentative D call TRBD1 (6 bases). The CDR3 is 15 residues long. Trimming shortened V by 6 bases and J by 7 bases, and 19 bases separated the two germline ends. In germline, CDR1 is MNHNS, CDR2 SASEGT. CDR3 in amino acids: CASSLYREGGQPQHF. CDR3 bases: TGTGCCAGCAGCCTGTACAGGGAAGGAGGACAGCCCCAGCATTTT.

The chain employs TRBV2 and TRBJ2-3; D uncertain. Trimming stripped 3 bases from V and 1 base from J, with 8 bases between. The germline V gene has CDR1 SNHLY and CDR2 FYNNEI. This CDR3 comprises 14 residues. The CDR3 DNA is TGTGCCAGCAGTGATTGGGGTCGCACAGATACGCAGTATTTT. Protein sequence: CASSDWGRTDTQYF.

A few counts support this clonotype. The gene calls are TRBV4-1 and TRBJ1-4, with a weak D call TRBD1 (5 bases). CDR1 is MGHRA and CDR2 is YSYEKL in the germline V gene. V was clipped by 1 base and J by 0 bases, with 15 bases between them. This CDR3 comprises 18 residues. The CDR3 is CASSQATARPSTNEKLFF. CDR3 nucleotide sequence: TGCGCCAGCAGCCAAGCGACAGCCCGGCCATCAACTAATGAAAAACTGTTTTTT.

The chain couples TRBV13 to TRBJ2-7; D tentatively reads TRBD1 or TRBD2 (6 bases each). V shed 4 bases and J shed 7 bases, with 14 bases lying between them. The germline V gene encodes CDR1 PRHDT and CDR2 FYEKMQ (reference sequence). The length of the CDR3 is 13 residues. The CDR3 coding sequence is TGTGCCAGCAGCTCCAGTGGAGGGGGAGAGCAGTACTTC. As protein: CASSSSGGGEQYF.

This clonotype has just a few counts. The J gene is TRBJ1-5, the V gene TRBV5-4; maybe TRBD1 (5 bases). The CDR3 is made up of 14 amino acids. Germline assignment: CDR1 SGHNT and CDR2 YYREEE (reference sequence). The V end lost 6 bases, the J end lost 4 bases, and 14 bases lay between the germline ends. CDR3 region: CASKMGGSNQPQHF. The CDR3 bases are TGTGCCAGCAAAATGGGGGGAAGTAATCAGCCCCAGCATTTT. The full variable domain, completed using reference TRBV5-4 and TRBJ1-5, is ETGVTQSPTHLIKTRGQQVTLRCSSQSGHNTVSWYQQALGQGPQFIFQYYREEENGRGNFPPRFSGLQFPNYSSELNVNALELDDSALYLCASKMGGSNQPQHFGDGTRLSIL.

V and J are TRBV2 and TRBJ2-3, with no clear D. CDR1 and CDR2 (germline): SNHLY, FYNNEI. The V end was cut by 1 base, the J end by 0 bases, with 11 bases between. The CDR3 totals 16 residues. CDR3 sequence: CASSEDSSSSTDTQYF. CDR3 DNA: TGTGCCAGCAGTGAAGACAGCTCCTCTAGCACAGATACGCAGTATTTT.

V usage is TRBV27 and J usage is TRBJ2-7; TRBD1 matches at 8 bases. The CDR3 totals 17 residues. Germline CDR1 and CDR2: MNHEY and SMNVEV (reference sequence). Trimming removed 4 bases from V and 2 bases from J; junction bases left unmatched: 13. The CDR3 sequence is CASSYSGTGLLAYEQYF. The CDR3 bases are TGTGCCAGCAGTTACTCCGGGACAGGTCTTTTGGCCTACGAGCAGTACTTC.

The J gene is TRBJ1-1, the V gene TRBV29-1; TRBD1 aligns across 9 bases. Germline values: CDR1 SQVTM, CDR2 ANQGSEA. After removal of 5 bases from V and 0 bases from J, the junction contained 10 bases not matched to a gene. The CDR3 length is 16 residues. CDR3 in DNA: TGCAGCGTTCCCCCCAAGGACAGGGGAATGAACACTGAAGCTTTCTTT. Protein: CSVPPKDRGMNTEAFF.

This clonotype appeared many times. This sequence joins TRBV7-2 and TRBJ1-1; perhaps TRBD1 as D (6 bases). This CDR3 comprises 15 residues. Germline CDR1 and CDR2: SGHTA and FQGNSA. With 1 base removed from V and 2 bases from J, the gap between germline ends came to 11 bases. In nucleotides, the CDR3 is TGTGCCAGCAGCTTAGGGGGGCTATTAAACACTGAAGCTTTCTTT. This sequence encodes CASSLGGLLNTEAFF. Full variable domain (rest looked up from reference TRBV7-2 and TRBJ1-1): GAGVSQSPSNKVTEKGKDVELRCDPISGHTALYWYRQSLGQGLEFLIYFQGNSAPDKSGLPSDRFSAERTGGSVSTLTIQRTQQEDSAVYLCASSLGGLLNTEAFFGQGTRLTVV.

This chain joins TRBV28 and TRBJ1-1; TRBD1 is a possible D gene (6 bases). CDR1 MDHEN and CDR2 SYDVKM come from the germline V gene. Between the trimmed V and J ends, which lost 5 bases and 2 bases, there was a span of 18 bases. The CDR3 contains 16 residues. The CDR3 sequence is CASSPSGQGTNTEAFF. As DNA, the CDR3 is TGTGCCAGCAGTCCCAGCGGGCAGGGGACTAACACTGAAGCTTTCTTT.

There are a few counts of this clonotype. The chain is built from TRBV7-8 and TRBJ2-1; maybe TRBD2 (6 bases). This CDR3 region has 13 residues. Germline V gene data show CDR1 as SGHVS and CDR2 as FQNEAQ. The V and J ends lost 4 bases and 9 bases respectively, with 13 bases between them. The CDR3 nucleotides read TGTGCCAGCAGCTACCCCGGGGAGGTTGAGCAGTTCTTC. Translating gives CASSYPGEVEQFF.

The chain combines TRBV15 with TRBJ1-2, with 7 bases identical to TRBD1. Trimming cost V 5 bases and J 13 bases; bases outside gene matches: 7. Germline V lookup: CDR1 LNHNV, CDR2 YYDKDF (reference sequence). The CDR3 consists of 11 residues. CDR3 sequence: CATSLRGHSTF. In DNA form, the CDR3 reads TGTGCCACCAGCCTGAGGGGGCATAGCACCTTC.

This clonotype occurred many times. The rearrangement uses TRBV19 and TRBJ1-1; a possible D gene is TRBD1 (6 bases). With 1 base removed from V and 4 bases from J, the gap between germline ends came to 22 bases. Germline-derived CDR1 and CDR2 are LNHDA and SQIVND (reference sequence). The CDR3 is 18 residues long. The CDR3 spells CASSIARGAFVERTEAFF. The DNA for the CDR3 is TGTGCCAGTAGTATAGCGCGGGGGGCATTCGTCGAGCGCACTGAAGCTTTCTTT.

V is TRBV25-1 and J is TRBJ1-2, with D perhaps TRBD1 (6 bases). The germline V and J ends were trimmed by 3 bases and 5 bases, with 19 bases remaining between them. In germline, CDR1 is MGHDK, CDR2 SYGVNS. This CDR3 spans 16 amino acids. The CDR3 DNA sequence: TGTGCCAGCAGTGACTACACTCCGACAGGCCGGTATGGCTACACCTTC. It encodes CASSDYTPTGRYGYTF.

The V and J genes are TRBV18 and TRBJ2-7; either TRBD1 or TRBD2 may fit D (5 bases each). The ends were cut back, 4 bases at V and 5 bases at J, with 12 bases in the middle. The CDR3 is made up of 13 amino acids. CDR1 KGHSH and CDR2 LQKENI come from the germline V gene. This CDR3 reads CASSRGTYNEQYF. The CDR3 DNA follows: TGTGCCAGCTCACGAGGGACCTATAACGAGCAGTACTTC.

CDR3 coding DNA: TGTGCCAGCAGTCCCTATGGACCGGTGGTCCTTAATGAAAAACTGTTTTTT. It encodes CASSPYGPVVLNEKLFF. This chain joins TRBV27 and TRBJ1-4; no definite D call. V lost 5 bases and J 4 bases, leaving 20 bases between the germline ends. Germline lookup yields CDR1 MNHEY and CDR2 SMNVEV (reference sequence). The CDR3 has 17 amino acids.

The chain combines TRBV9 with TRBJ2-3, with 12 bases aligning to TRBD2. The CDR3 consists of 16 residues. Trimming removed 0 bases from V and 4 bases from J; junction bases left unmatched: 3. Germline V gives CDR1 SGDLS, CDR2 YYNGEE. CDR3 loop: CASSVAGLAGSDTQYF. The CDR3 nucleotides read TGTGCCAGCAGCGTAGCTGGACTAGCGGGGTCAGATACGCAGTATTTT.